Reported below is one T cell receptor beta chain. Its antigen is undetermined. TCRdb's table, derived via immunoSEQ multiplex PCR, lists solely in-frame clones and lacks some. The sample includes approximately 1,300 clones, approximately 76% of them seen just once. The data were taken from a study of STAT3 mutations in large granular lymphocyte leukemia. Looking at the study overall: More than half of T-LGLL patients received immunosuppressive therapy. Findings and caveats of the study: TCR clonotype switching after therapy occurred in about 30% of the 18 patients. Persisting codominant clonotypes may have hidden a small pathogenic clone. Every T-LGLL patient had at least one immunodominant TCRbeta clonotype.

Per the germline V gene, CDR1 is SEHNR and CDR2 is FQNEAQ (reference sequence). V was trimmed by 0 bases and J by 4 bases, leaving 9 bases between them. The CDR3 runs to 15 residues. The chain carries TRBV7-9 and TRBJ2-2; D is ambiguous. Sequenced material: peripheral blood mononuclear cells. The TCR comes from a woman aged 70-85 years with T-cell large granular lymphocyte leukemia. Some clones in this sample may be carry-over from other donors' samples. The CDR3 loop reads CASSLALGGTGELFF. The CDR3 DNA follows: TGTGCCAGCAGCTTAGCGCTGGGCGGCACCGGGGAGCTGTTTTTT.